This T cell receptor (beta chain) was captured in a study of cytomegalovirus exposure and HLA in healthy donors (TCRdb year 2017). Some background on the complete study: An earlier analysis of roughly 630 of the donors reported about 250 Gb of sequence data and roughly 100 million unique TCR beta sequences from about 179 million T cells. A later analysis re-analyzed previously published TCR beta repertoires from roughly 690 donors and added high-resolution HLA genotyping to study TCR occurrence patterns. Roughly 300 gigabases of sequencing data and 70 million to 100 million unique TCR sequences made up an early release that covered roughly 670 HLA-typed donors. Using immunosequencing, the study profiled T cell repertoires from about 620 subjects and related those repertoires to cytomegalovirus serostatus. Both class I and class II loci were covered by HLA typing, at four-digit resolution. The study was designed to test whether signatures of past pathogen exposure could be identified by cataloging public T cell receptors. Four to six DR-DQ haplotypes were handled as single units for association and clustering because linkage in the cohort was strong. Along with the approximately 620-subject first cohort, a separate validation cohort of over a hundred different subjects was used. Genome-wide SNP genotypes for about three fifths of the roughly 670 donors were used in a later genetic analysis, which treated that subset as a discovery cohort. Every discovery cohort repertoire had been produced on one sequencing platform. Donor age, sex, ethnicity and CMV serostatus were compiled together with the repertoire data. In an earlier analysis of roughly 580 of the donors, high-throughput TCR beta sequencing was used to judge whether each TCR beta V gene segment behaved as functional or pseudogenic. The genetic ancestry cluster associated with self-reported Caucasian donors included 81% of the approximately 400 genotyped donors. High-throughput TCR immunosequencing, statistical association of individual TCRs with disease status, and machine learning were combined to predict cytomegalovirus infection status. Typing coverage differed by locus: A, B, C, DRB1 and DQB1 were typed in roughly 629-630 donors, DQA1 in roughly 500, DPA1 in 600 to 610, and DPB1 in 400 to 490. Across some 400 genotyped donors of the cohort, an average of about 220,000 unique TCR beta nucleotide sequences per donor were sequenced, and roughly a sixth of those sequences were non-productive. In the later analysis, no new phenotypic data were used to find candidate immune exposures; instead, reliance was placed on TCR beta sequences and their occurrence across donors. Here is what the overall study found, with its caveats: While some public TCRs were present in many individuals, most TCR sequences turned up only very rarely across donors. In an earlier analysis of approximately 590 of the donors, most TCR beta V segments were observed in productive rearrangements about 87% or about 30% of the time, broadly matching IMGT annotations. The sequencing pipeline was judged likely to have produced a cluster of highly shared sequence variants as a technical artifact. Several of the top co-occurrence clusters appeared to be linked to parvovirus B19, influenza, CMV and Epstein-Barr virus, according to a later analysis. For the cohort, immune exposure information was limited to CMV serostatus. In a later analysis, 15,000 to 20,000 TCR beta sequences were associated with specific HLA alleles at a false discovery rate of 0.05. In vitro tests confirmed that a few of the cytomegalovirus-associated TCR beta chains recognize cytomegalovirus antigens. According to the authors, the approach could potentially be generalized to other disease states and immunological phenotypes. In a later genetic analysis, fewer N-insertions in productive TCRs were reported among donors in an Asian-associated ancestry cluster than the approximately 670-donor mean. The 87-base-pair reads could not distinguish some IMGT-functional V segments, including TRBV6-2 and TRBV6-3, so those segments were excluded. Strong co-occurrence of HLA alleles, especially DR and DQ, made assigning TCR associations to individual alleles difficult. Because counts were too low, seventeen rarely observed V segments, including chromosome 9 orphons, were left out of the earlier analysis of a few hundred of the donors. In a later analysis, most CMV-associated TCR beta chains were found to appear HLA-restricted, with HLA associations seemingly driven largely by CMV exposure. In a later analysis, HLA-associated TCR beta chains showed more clonal expansion and lower generation probabilities than non-associated chains that were equally common. In a later analysis, the rate of TCR association differed among HLA loci, with DRB1 alleles having the most associated TCRs and HLA-C alleles having the fewest. A total of roughly 160 TCR beta chains were listed by the study as associated with cytomegalovirus. Cytomegalovirus status was reported to be diagnosed by the classifier with high specificity and sensitivity in both the original and validation cohorts. Correlated functional status among segregating V segments might be attributable to linkage disequilibrium, but an unknown experimental factor could not be ruled out. A further reported finding was that TCR beta sequences accurately predicted the HLA-A and HLA-B alleles for most subjects in the first cohort. Because some donors lacked HLA typing at each locus, the association tests relied only on the typed subset. Presence/absence analyses assumed roughly uniform sequencing depth across donors, an assumption that may not hold. An association between a missense DCLRE1C variant and V-gene and J-gene trimming of TCR beta chains was found in a later genetic analysis and replicated in an independent cohort. Only TCR beta chains were sequenced in this cohort, and the absence of alpha or paired-chain data limited detectable features.

The V end gives up 2 bases and the J end 5 bases, leaving 3 bases in the junction not matched to a gene. CDR1 MNHEY and CDR2 SVGAGI are derived from the germline V gene. The CDR3 runs 14 residues from the cysteine to the phenylalanine. This entry keeps only the CDR3 DNA: 42 bases, framed from base 1. The library was prepared using the immunoSEQ multiplex PCR assay. For the multiplex PCR, a mixture combining 60 forward primers for TCR Vbeta segments and 13 reverse primers for TCR Jbeta segments was used. A multiplex PCR assay on genomic DNA amplified the CDR3 region of rearranged TCR beta genes. The amplified TCR beta libraries were sequenced on the Illumina HiSeq System as 87-base-pair reads. The authors' pipeline ran thus. A later analysis tallied about 77 million unique TCR beta chains across the 660 or so repertoires, and approximately 12 million of those chains were shared by two or more donors. Raw reads were error-corrected and collapsed into unique sequences by a nearest-neighbor algorithm in which closely related sequences were merged to remove PCR and sequencing errors. V, D and J gene segments were assigned by aligning CDR3 sequences to IMGT reference sequences. For a sequence to be retained, a match of at least six nucleotides to both a V gene segment and a J gene segment was required. A rearrangement was called productive if the CDR3 had no stop codons and remained in frame with V and J, and every other rearrangement was called non-productive. CDR3 was defined by IMGT convention, running from the second conserved V-encoded cysteine to the conserved J-encoded phenylalanine. The earlier analysis of some 600 of the donors excluded sequences that lacked an unambiguous match to a single V gene segment. In an earlier analysis of several hundred of the donors, V segments were called functional above 56.7% productive rearrangements and were called segregating when the between-donor standard deviation exceeded 5%. A statistical classification framework was built to diagnose cytomegalovirus status from the catalog of TCR beta chain sequences. V and J gene assignment, in a later analysis, came from comparing TCR nucleotide sequences with IMGT/GENE-DB human TR gene sequences. A later analysis assigned CDR3 sequences and most-parsimonious VDJ recombination scenarios with the TCRdist pipeline. In a later analysis, each TCR beta chain was defined by its CDR3 amino acid sequence together with its V-gene family, and reads lacking a unique V-gene family were excluded. As a way to deal with suspected cross-contamination and a sequencing artifact, a later analysis dropped hundreds of nucleotide sequences that were highly shared and had low generation probability. In a later analysis, a clonal expansion index for each public chain was calculated from normalized within-repertoire ranks of inferred template counts. In a later analysis, generation probabilities were computed using a VDJ recombination model fitted to out-of-frame rearrangements, and the results were checked against IGoR. In a later analysis, hypergeometric tests were used to score TCR-TCR, TCR-HLA and TCR-CMV co-occurrence, with a repertoire-size bias correction applied to TCR pairs. In a later analysis, false discovery rates were estimated by permuting HLA or CMV assignments 20 times. In a later analysis, co-occurring TCRs were grouped using DBSCAN, and TCRdist sequence similarity was added for clustering within HLA-allele-positive subsets. For co-occurrence clustering, repertoires with fewer than 30,000 or more than 120,000 public chains were excluded, along with a handful of repertoires with anomalous nucleotide sharing. In its TCRdb copy, this immuneACCESS table keeps in-frame sequences only and misses some clones. Where compared with another copy, unresolved V genes explain less than half of these, and the others have no known cause. D and trimming come from the DNA, and the V and J calls and clone size come from that table. Across this sample there are around 130,000 clones, with around 82% seen only once. Clones ranked in the top ten supply roughly 12% of the sample.

In total, approximately 610 healthy bone marrow donors made up the cohort. At the time of sampling, all cohort members were nominally healthy, though unrecorded immune exposures were likely present. The donor tested CMV seropositive, placing the donor among the 290 or so seropositive members of the cohort. A peripheral blood sample was provided by each donor, and peripheral blood mononuclear cells were used for TCR beta sequencing. Genomic DNA was extracted from the blood cell samples with the Qiagen DNeasy Blood Extraction Kit. In the case of this clone: Its antigen remains undetermined. The sample holds no much larger clone one base away, and base qualities are not on file.

Here the chain combines TRBV6-5 and TRBJ2-1, and 7 junction bases match TRBD2. The material sequenced was PBMCs. The source of this sequence is a male donor in good health and CMV-seropositive. The DNA sequence reads TGTGCCAGCAGTTACGGGCTAGCGGACAATGAGCAGTTCTTC. It translates as CASSYGLADNEQFF.